This T cell receptor (beta chain) was identified during a study of cytomegalovirus exposure and HLA in healthy donors. Study-level findings and limits: Later analysis identified 16,000 or so TCR beta sequences associated with HLA alleles, using a false discovery rate threshold of 0.05. Rare TCR sequences predominated, though certain public TCRs were found in many donors. Roughly uniform sequencing depth across donors was assumed, possibly incorrectly.

A remark on this clone: Its antigen remains unidentified.

Both 60 Vbeta primers and 13 Jbeta primers went into the PCR. Original methodology: Approximately 72 million unique TCR beta chains, some 10 million of them shared, were counted by a later analysis. The repertoire was sequenced with immunoSEQ multiplex PCR; TCRdb's copy has only in-frame clones and lacks some. V and J calls and clone size come straight from that table; D and trimming were deduced from the DNA. In the table there are around 150,000 clones, around 76% of which are singletons. After removal of 3 bases from V and 2 bases from J, the junction contained 9 bases not matched to a gene. The CDR3 consists of 17 residues. Per germline, CDR1 ENHRY and CDR2 SYGVKD.

The V gene is TRBV10-3, the J gene TRBJ2-5; TRBD2 agrees at 10 bases. This TCR derives from a man in his sixties in good health and CMV-seronegative. Input material: PBMCs. CDR3: CAISDPHRAGGQETQYF. In nucleotides, the CDR3 is TGTGCCATCAGTGACCCCCATCGAGCGGGGGGGCAAGAGACCCAGTACTTC.